This TCR beta chain derives from a study of T cells in Graves' hyperthyroidism and ophthalmopathy. Broader study findings: The model's output predicted ophthalmopathy at a median of around 7 months prior to onset.

CDR3 size: 13 residues. The V gene's germline CDR1 is SGHTS and CDR2 YDEGEE. V was trimmed by 4 bases and J by 6 bases, leaving 11 bases between them. The investigators amplified TCR beta CDR3 regions from RNA transcripts. With the HTBI primer set, the TCR CDR3 went through a first round of RT-PCR. TCRdb used MiXCR to reprocess the multiplex PCR reads, holding one entry per CDR3 protein. The sample lists hundreds of thousands of distinct CDR3 sequences, about 14% occurring once. Thyroid ultrasound and orbital computed tomography, with clinical symptoms and serum thyroxine and TRAb, informed diagnoses. This clonotype has at least ten counts. Antigen unknown.

Sequencing was carried out using blood. The clonotype originates from a man younger than 35 with Graves' ophthalmopathy. J is TRBJ2-1 and V is TRBV5-8; possible D gene TRBD1, 6 bases. CDR3 protein: CASSVDSVNEQFF. The CDR3 nucleotides are TGTGCCAGCAGCGTGGACAGCGTCAATGAGCAGTTCTTC.